This TCR beta chain derives from a study of blood T cell repertoires in COVID-19. Background on the study: Collection of acute and convalescent COVID-19 samples took place in the United States, Italy and Spain. PBMCs, B-cell-depleted T cells, or T cells provided the cDNA or gDNA that made up the material.

The J segment lost 5 bases and the V segment lost 4 bases, leaving 8 bases of the junction unmatched. The germline V gene encodes CDR1 MNHEY and CDR2 SMNVEV (reference sequence). The CDR3 contains 15 residues. In the study's own analysis: Amplified reference gene primers provided the basis for estimating nucleated cell counts. The data were produced by immunoSEQ multiplex PCR, yet TCRdb's version contains in-frame clones alone and is incomplete. V and J calls plus clone size are reproduced from that table; the DNA served to infer D and trimming. The sample consists of about 100,000 clones, roughly 85% of them appearing once. This clone was seen a few times.

Sequenced input: peripheral blood. The chain joins TRBV27 to TRBJ1-5; TRBD1 agrees at 7 bases. The TCR sequence derives from a woman in her 70s with active or convalescent COVID-19. The CDR3 sequence: CASSSGPTGDQPQHF. CDR3 sequence (DNA): TGTGCCAGCAGTTCGGGCCCCACAGGGGATCAGCCCCAGCATTTT.